This T cell receptor (beta chain) is from a study of vaccination and CD4 T cells after COVID-19. Study-level background: Four females and six males made up the convalescents, with two Hispanic.

Trimming removed 3 bases from V and 2 bases from J; junction bases left unmatched: 0. Germline lookup yields CDR1 SGHTA and CDR2 FQGTGA. The CDR3 is made up of 15 amino acids. As to time point: late sampling 161 to 241 days after vaccination in a few convalescent patients. TCRdb passed the PCR reads through MiXCR, listing each CDR3 protein once. Among 35,000 to 45,000 distinct CDR3 sequences listed, 36% were seen once. The sequence was collected from a human donor who had recovered from COVID-19. The V gene is TRBV7-3, the J gene TRBJ2-1; 11 nucleotides line up with TRBD2. The source was CD4+ T cells from blood, collected about 7 months after SARS-CoV-2 vaccination. The CDR3 reads CASSLTSGAYNEQFF. For the CDR3, the DNA is TGTGCCAGCAGCTTGACTAGCGGGGCCTACAATGAGCAGTTCTTC.